This is a list of T cell receptor beta chains from one sample in a study of technical replicates of blood from a handful of donors. Some clones are missing from TCRdb's copy, which holds only in-frame ones; the method was immunoSEQ multiplex PCR. Altogether about 90,000 clones are present, 85% to 95% being singletons, with the ten largest covering approximately 0.25%. Sequences were obtained from T cells isolated from PBMCs. The receptor set was obtained from a human donor in good health. The CDR3 runs from the conserved cysteine through the conserved F or W. The order of the fields is J gene, V gene, CDR3 protein.

J gene: TRBJ2-7; V gene: TRBV5-1; CDR3 protein: CASSLAQRGYEQYF
J gene: TRBJ2-5; V gene: TRBV6-5; CDR3 protein: CASSYSGAQYF
J gene: TRBJ2-3; V gene: TRBV6-5; CDR3 protein: CASKLGAASTDTQYF
J gene: TRBJ1-4; V gene: TRBV4-1; CDR3 protein: CASSQWRNEKLFF
J gene: TRBJ2-2; V gene: TRBV15; CDR3 protein: CATDGGEIGELFF
J gene: TRBJ2-7; V gene: TRBV7-9; CDR3 protein: CASSSSGTYSSYEQYF
J gene: TRBJ2-4; V gene: TRBV7-9; CDR3 protein: CASSLLGQVQYF
J gene: TRBJ2-2; V gene: TRBV19; CDR3 protein: CASSLLPLADLLTGELFF
J gene: TRBJ1-4; V gene: TRBV5-8; CDR3 protein: CAILTPPTGTARIREKLFF
J gene: TRBJ2-2; V gene: TRBV29-1; CDR3 protein: CSVGRLAGELFF
J gene: TRBJ2-7; V gene: TRBV6-1; CDR3 protein: CASSYWTGGNYEQYF
J gene: TRBJ2-2; V gene: TRBV19; CDR3 protein: CASSTPNRGAGELFF
J gene: TRBJ2-7; V gene: TRBV19; CDR3 protein: CASRASRTGYEQYF
J gene: TRBJ1-2; V gene: TRBV7-8; CDR3 protein: CASSSGVSDYGYTF
J gene: TRBJ1-2; V gene: TRBV6-1; CDR3 protein: CASSEVPTGVYGYTF
J gene: TRBJ1-1; V gene: TRBV9; CDR3 protein: CASSVRTGVLNTEAFF
J gene: TRBJ1-1; V gene: TRBV9; CDR3 protein: CASSAPSNRGRTEAFF
J gene: TRBJ2-7; V gene: TRBV4-1; CDR3 protein: CASSPGLSYEQYF
J gene: TRBJ1-4; V gene: TRBV28; CDR3 protein: CASSSTGTNEKLFF
J gene: TRBJ2-1; V gene: TRBV10-1; CDR3 protein: CASSETSGRYNEQFF
J gene: TRBJ2-1; V gene: TRBV9; CDR3 protein: CASSGQGYEQFF
J gene: TRBJ2-2; V gene: TRBV6-1; CDR3 protein: CASSSLAGATGELFF
J gene: TRBJ2-1; V gene: TRBV5-5; CDR3 protein: CASIVYNEQFF
J gene: TRBJ1-3; V gene: TRBV7-6; CDR3 protein: CASSLAHQQRGVGNTIYF
J gene: TRBJ2-7; V gene: TRBV27; CDR3 protein: CASSLAGGPLYEQYF